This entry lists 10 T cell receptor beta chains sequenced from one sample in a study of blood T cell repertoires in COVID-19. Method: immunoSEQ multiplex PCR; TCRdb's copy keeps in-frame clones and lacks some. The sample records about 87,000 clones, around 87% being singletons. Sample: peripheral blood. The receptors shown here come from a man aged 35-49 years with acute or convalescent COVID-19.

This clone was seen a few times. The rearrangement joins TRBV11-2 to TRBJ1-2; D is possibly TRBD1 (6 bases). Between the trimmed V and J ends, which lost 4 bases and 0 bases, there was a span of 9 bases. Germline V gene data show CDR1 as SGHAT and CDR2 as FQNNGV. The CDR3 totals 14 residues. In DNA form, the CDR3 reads TGTGCCAGCAGCTCCCGGACAGCTAACTATGGCTACACCTTC. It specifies CASSSRTANYGYTF.

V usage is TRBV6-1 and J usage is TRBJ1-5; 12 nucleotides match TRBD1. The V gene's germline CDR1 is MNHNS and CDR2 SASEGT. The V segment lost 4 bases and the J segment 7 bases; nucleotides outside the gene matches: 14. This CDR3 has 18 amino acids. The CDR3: CASSAGTGGAGGIQPQHF. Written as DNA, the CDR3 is TGTGCCAGCAGTGCCGGGACAGGGGGCGCAGGGGGGATCCAGCCCCAGCATTTT.

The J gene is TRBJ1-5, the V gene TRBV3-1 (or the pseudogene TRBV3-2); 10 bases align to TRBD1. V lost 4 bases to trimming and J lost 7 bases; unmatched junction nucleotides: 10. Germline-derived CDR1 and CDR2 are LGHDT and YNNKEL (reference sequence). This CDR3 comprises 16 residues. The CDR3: CASSRTGTGVGQPQHF. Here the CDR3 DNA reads TGTGCCAGCAGCCGAACCGGGACAGGGGTTGGGCAGCCCCAGCATTTT.

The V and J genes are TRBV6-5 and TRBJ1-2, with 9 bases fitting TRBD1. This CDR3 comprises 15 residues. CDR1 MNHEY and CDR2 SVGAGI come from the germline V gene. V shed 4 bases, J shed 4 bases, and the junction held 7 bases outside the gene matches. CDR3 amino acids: CASSSQGARVYGYTF. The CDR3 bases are TGTGCCAGCAGTTCACAGGGGGCGCGGGTCTATGGCTACACCTTC.

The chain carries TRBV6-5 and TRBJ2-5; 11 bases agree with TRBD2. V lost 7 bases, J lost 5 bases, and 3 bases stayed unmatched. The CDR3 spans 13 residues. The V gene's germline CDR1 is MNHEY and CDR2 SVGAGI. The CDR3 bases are TGTGCCAGCAAGCCTAGCGGGGGGGAGACCCAGTACTTC. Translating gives CASKPSGGETQYF.

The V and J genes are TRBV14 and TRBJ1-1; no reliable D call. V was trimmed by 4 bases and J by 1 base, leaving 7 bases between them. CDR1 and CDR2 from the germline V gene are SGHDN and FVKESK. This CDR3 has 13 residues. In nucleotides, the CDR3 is TGTGCCAGCAGCCCTGGGCGGAACACTGAAGCTTTCTTT. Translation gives CASSPGRNTEAFF.

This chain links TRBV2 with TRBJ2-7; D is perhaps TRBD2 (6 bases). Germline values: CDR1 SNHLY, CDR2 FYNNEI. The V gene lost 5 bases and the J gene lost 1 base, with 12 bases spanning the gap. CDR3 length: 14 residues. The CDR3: CASSPTSPSYEQYF. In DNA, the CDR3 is TGTGCCAGCAGTCCGACTAGTCCGTCCTACGAGCAGTACTTC.

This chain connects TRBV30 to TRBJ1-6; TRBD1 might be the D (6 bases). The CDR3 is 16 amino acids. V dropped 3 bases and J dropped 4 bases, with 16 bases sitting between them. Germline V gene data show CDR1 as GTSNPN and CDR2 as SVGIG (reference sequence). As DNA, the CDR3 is TGTGCCTGGAGGGGTTACGGGACACCTTATAATTCACCCCTCCACTTT. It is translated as CAWRGYGTPYNSPLHF.

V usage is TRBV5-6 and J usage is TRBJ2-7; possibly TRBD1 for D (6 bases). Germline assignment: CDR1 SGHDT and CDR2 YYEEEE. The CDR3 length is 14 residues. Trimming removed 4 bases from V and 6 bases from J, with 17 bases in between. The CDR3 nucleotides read TGTGCCAGCAGCCAAACAGGGCGTCGGGGCGAGCAGTACTTC. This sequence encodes CASSQTGRRGEQYF.

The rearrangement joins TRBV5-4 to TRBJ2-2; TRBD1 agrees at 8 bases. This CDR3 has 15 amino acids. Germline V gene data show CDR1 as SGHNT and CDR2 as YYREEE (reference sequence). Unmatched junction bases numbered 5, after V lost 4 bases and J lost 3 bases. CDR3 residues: CASSRPTGDTGELFF. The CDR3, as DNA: TGTGCCAGCAGCAGACCGACAGGGGACACCGGGGAGCTGTTTTTT.